What follows are 15 T cell receptor beta chains derived from one specimen sequenced in a study of T cell responses to AZD1222 COVID-19 vaccine. The assay was immunoSEQ multiplex PCR, and TCRdb's table has in-frame clones only and misses some. Of 150,000 to 200,000 clones in the sample, about nine tenths were seen once. The sample here was peripheral blood, taken on day 0 of AZD1222 vaccination. The receptors shown here come from an adult in good health.

V gene TRBV28 combines with J gene TRBJ1-5; possible D gene TRBD1, 5 bases. CDR1 is MDHEN and CDR2 is SYDVKM in the germline V gene. There are 17 residues in the CDR3. V was shortened by 3 bases and J by 2 bases, with 17 bases between the two germline ends. Here the CDR3 DNA reads TGTGCCAGCAGTTTGAGGGTAGGGGTGGGAGGCAATCAGCCCCAGCATTTT. Translated, it gives CASSLRVGVGGNQPQHF.

This clone was detected once. A junction end diverges from the germline sequence, so it may reflect a read error. The chain employs TRBV7-7 and TRBJ1-6, with 9 positions matching TRBD1. The CDR3 runs 15 residues. Germline V gene lookup returns CDR1 SSHAT and CDR2 FNYEAQ (reference sequence). CDR3: CASSRTGQGNSPLHF. CDR3 DNA sequence: TGTGCTAGCAGCCGTACGGGACAGGGAAATTCACCCCTCCACTTT.

The chain couples TRBV4-3 to TRBJ2-3; D gene unclear. Germline V gives CDR1 LGHNA, CDR2 YSLEER. The V gene lost 3 bases and the J gene lost 12 bases, with 16 bases spanning the gap. This CDR3 is 13 amino acids long. DNA for the CDR3: TGCGCCAGCAGCCACGCCTCGGCGCCCACACAGTATTTT. It codes for CASSHASAPTQYF.

The rearrangement uses TRBV30 and TRBJ1-5; D perhaps matches TRBD1 (5 bases). Trimming removed 2 bases from V and 3 bases from J, with 8 bases in between. From germline, CDR1 is GTSNPN and CDR2 SVGIG (reference sequence). The CDR3 is made up of 13 amino acids. CDR3 nucleotides: TGTGCCTGGAGTAGGGGCCACAATCAGCCCCAGCATTTT. Residues: CAWSRGHNQPQHF. The whole variable domain, filled in from reference TRBV30 and TRBJ1-5, reads SQTIHQWPATLVQPVGSPLSLECTVEGTSNPNLYWYRQAAGRGLQLLFYSVGIGQISSEVPQNLSASRPQDRQFILSSKKLLLSDSGFYLCAWSRGHNQPQHFGDGTRLSIL.

The chain employs TRBV28 and TRBJ1-1; 7 bases are shared with TRBD1. Germline V CDR1 and CDR2: MDHEN, SYDVKM. This CDR3 is 15 amino acids long. V lost 5 bases, J lost 0 bases, and 6 bases stayed unmatched. The CDR3 nucleotides read TGTGCCAGCAGTCCTCCGACAGGGATGAACACTGAAGCTTTCTTT. Its translation: CASSPPTGMNTEAFF.

V is TRBV3-1 (or the pseudogene TRBV3-2) and J is TRBJ1-2; the D gene is possibly TRBD1 (6 bases). The ends were cut back, 1 base at V and 4 bases at J, with 19 bases in the middle. The CDR3 is 17 amino acids. CDR1 and CDR2 (germline): LGHDT, YNNKEL (reference sequence). CDR3 loop: CASSQVGGGAIGYGYTF. The CDR3 DNA follows: TGTGCCAGCAGCCAAGTCGGAGGGGGGGCCATTGGCTATGGCTACACCTTC.

This sequence joins TRBV11-2 and TRBJ1-6; TRBD1 matches at 11 bases. The J segment lost 7 bases and the V segment lost 2 bases, leaving 7 bases of the junction unmatched. This CDR3 contains 17 residues. Per the germline V gene, CDR1 is SGHAT and CDR2 is FQNNGV. DNA of the CDR3: TGTGCCAGCAGCTTACGGGGACAGGGGGTCCTAAATTCACCCCTCCACTTT. It codes for CASSLRGQGVLNSPLHF.

This chain joins TRBV10-2 and TRBJ2-7, with a tentative D call TRBD1 (5 bases). CDR3 length: 15 amino acids. Trimming stripped 2 bases from V and 3 bases from J, with 14 bases between. CDR1 WSHSY and CDR2 SAAADI come from the germline V gene. CDR3 residues: CASSEPADRDYEQYF. The CDR3 DNA follows: TGCGCCAGCAGTGAGCCTGCCGACAGAGACTACGAGCAGTACTTC.

The V call is TRBV9, the J call TRBJ2-7; TRBD1 matches at 7 bases. Germline CDR1 and CDR2: SGDLS and YYNGEE. The CDR3 runs to 15 residues. With V trimmed by 3 bases and J by 2 bases, 8 bases remained unmatched. The DNA for the CDR3 is TGTGCCAGCAGCGCCGCCGGGACAGACGCCTACGAGCAGTACTTC. Translating gives CASSAAGTDAYEQYF. Full variable domain (outside the CDR3, taken from reference TRBV9 and TRBJ2-7): DSGVTQTPKHLITATGQRVTLRCSPRSGDLSVYWYQQSLDQGLQFLIQYYNGEERAKGNILERFSAQQFPDLHSELNLSSLELGDSALYFCASSAAGTDAYEQYFGPGTRLTVT.

The chain carries TRBV7-2 and TRBJ2-1; D possibly corresponds to TRBD2 (5 bases). The CDR3 loop spans 12 amino acids. Germline assignment: CDR1 SGHTA and CDR2 FQGNSA. The V gene lost 8 bases and the J gene lost 9 bases, with 14 bases spanning the gap. The CDR3 spells CASSDFRGEQFF. The CDR3 nucleotides read TGTGCCAGCTCGGACTTCCGAGGTGAGCAGTTCTTC.

V and J are TRBV3-1 (or the pseudogene TRBV3-2) and TRBJ1-4; D uncertain. CDR1 is LGHDT, CDR2 YNNKEL, per germline (reference sequence). This CDR3 region has 14 residues. Trimming removed 1 base at V and 10 bases at J, with 13 bases between. The CDR3 region is CASSQGYSYGKLFF. CDR3 coding DNA: TGTGCCAGCAGCCAAGGTTACTCTTACGGAAAACTGTTTTTT.

V and J are TRBV10-3 and TRBJ1-2; no reliable D call. V was pared by 6 bases and J by 8 bases, with 10 bases between. This CDR3 comprises 11 residues. CDR1 is ENHRY and CDR2 is SYGVKD in the germline V gene. In nucleotides, the CDR3 is TGTGCCATCAGCGGGGATGGGGGCTACACCTTC. Translated, it gives CAISGDGGYTF.

The rearrangement links TRBV7-2 to TRBJ1-5; weak D call: TRBD1 (5 bases). Germline CDR1 SGHTA, CDR2 FQGNSA. The CDR3 is 15 amino acids. V was trimmed by 2 bases and J by 5 bases, leaving 13 bases between them. CDR3 region: CASSLWTRGDQPQHF. The CDR3 region has the DNA TGTGCCAGCAGCTTATGGACGAGGGGTGATCAGCCCCAGCATTTT.

The V and J genes are TRBV7-3 and TRBJ2-1, with 7 bases aligning to TRBD2. Trimming removed 1 base from V and 7 bases from J; junction bases left unmatched: 16. The CDR3 covers 18 residues. Germline V CDR1 and CDR2: SGHTA, FQGTGA. This chain's CDR3 is CASSLSGLDGAVENEQFF. In DNA, the CDR3 is TGTGCCAGCAGCTTAAGCGGACTAGACGGTGCGGTAGAGAATGAGCAGTTCTTC. The full variable domain, completed using reference TRBV7-3 and TRBJ2-1, is GAGVSQTPSNKVTEKGKYVELRCDPISGHTALYWYRQSLGQGPEFLIYFQGTGAADDSGLPNDRFFAVRPEGSVSTLKIQRTERGDSAVYLCASSLSGLDGAVENEQFFGPGTRLTVL.

This clone was observed a single time. The rearrangement uses TRBV4-3 and TRBJ1-2, with 8 bases matching TRBD1. V trimming: 2 bases; J trimming: 2 bases; junction bases outside the gene matches: 7. Germline V gives CDR1 LGHNA, CDR2 YSLEER. The CDR3 loop spans 16 amino acids. The CDR3 spells CASSQSHRGANYGYTF. DNA for the CDR3: TGCGCCAGCAGCCAAAGTCACAGGGGGGCCAACTATGGCTACACCTTC.